The present T cell receptor (beta chain) was sequenced within a study of cytomegalovirus exposure and HLA in healthy donors. As for the study in general: The Caucasian-associated ancestry cluster held over 80% of 300 to 500 genotyped donors.

Looked up from germline, CDR1 is SGHRS and CDR2 is YFSETQ. V was pared by 3 bases and J by 5 bases, with 7 bases of the junction left unmatched. The CDR3 totals 15 residues. This clone was seen only a few times. PCR employed 60 Vbeta and 13 Jbeta primers. TCRdb keeps only in-frame clones here, not all; method: immunoSEQ multiplex PCR. Among around 100,000 clones listed, approximately 81% were seen once. This receptor was identified in a male donor in good health and CMV-seropositive. The V call is TRBV5-1, the J call TRBJ2-2, with 7 nucleotides matching TRBD2. Sequencing used PBMCs. CDR3 loop: CASSSAGLRTGELFF. The CDR3 DNA reads TGCGCCAGCAGCTCCGCGGGACTAAGAACCGGGGAGCTGTTTTTT.